This passage covers 32 T cell receptor beta chains from one sample sequenced in a study of breast tumors, draining lymph nodes, adjacent tissues. TCRdb reanalysed the multiplex PCR reads using MiXCR and keeps one entry per CDR3 protein. This sample yields 200,000 to 300,000 distinct CDR3 sequences, of which 30% are seen a single time; around 1% belongs to the top ten. Axillary draining lymph nodes of breast cancer patients supplied the node samples. The specimen sequenced was axillary lymph node tissue. These receptors all come from a female donor with breast cancer. Some clones in this sample may be carry-over from other donors' samples.

This chain uses TRBV10-3 with TRBJ2-3; D is possibly TRBD2 (5 bases). V lost 7 bases and J lost 11, with 19 bases in between. Per germline, CDR1 ENHRY and CDR2 SYGVKD. The CDR3 has 13 residues. This CDR3 reads CAITEGEYNEQYF. CDR3 bases: TGTGCCATCACCGAGGGAGAGTACAATGAGCAGTATTTT.

This clonotype was detected many times. The rearrangement uses TRBV4-3 and TRBJ2-3; 8 bases fit TRBD2. V shed 5 bases and J 6 bases; nucleotides not matched to a gene: 4. The germline CDR1 and CDR2 sequences are LGHNA and YSLEER. CDR3 length equals 13 residues. CDR3 coding DNA: TGCGCCAGCAGCACAGCGGGAGTGGATACGCAGTATTTT. Amino acid sequence: CASSTAGVDTQYF.

The chain combines TRBV6-2 or TRBV6-3 with TRBJ2-7; 9 bases map to TRBD1. Germline CDR1 and CDR2: MNHEY and SVGEGT. The CDR3 is 14 residues long. V lost 5 bases and J lost 4; bases outside the gene matches: 6. CDR3 sequence: CASSPGTGPYEQYF. CDR3 nucleotides: TGTGCCAGCAGTCCCGGGACAGGGCCTTACGAGCAGTACTTC.

At least ten counts were recorded for this clonotype. The genes are TRBV7-2 and TRBJ1-6, with D possibly TRBD1 on 5 matching bases. Trimming took off 1 base at V and 4 bases at J, with 11 bases between the two ends. The CDR3 is 16 amino acids. Per germline, CDR1 SGHTA and CDR2 FQGNSA. The CDR3 DNA reads as TGTGCCAGCAGCTTAGAGAGCGGGGCTTATAATTCACCCCTCCACTTT. Protein: CASSLESGAYNSPLHF.

In the case of this clonotype: A much larger clonotype is one base distant, so this may be a read error. V is TRBV12-3 or TRBV12-4 and J is TRBJ2-1; D unresolved. This CDR3 has 13 amino acids. V was shortened by 8 bases and J by 5 bases, with 13 bases between the two germline ends. CDR3 sequence: CASRRATHNEQFF. In DNA form, the CDR3 reads TGTGCCAGCCGCCGGGCTACCCACAATGAGCAGTTCTTC.

Ten or more counts support this clonotype. The chain uses TRBV11-3 and TRBJ2-3; the match to TRBD1 covers 7 bases. From germline, CDR1 is SGHNT and CDR2 YENEEA. The J segment lost 4 bases and the V segment lost 5 bases, leaving 6 bases of the junction unmatched. The CDR3 extends over 14 amino acids. The CDR3 spells CASSPRQGSDTQYF. CDR3 nucleotides: TGTGCCAGCAGCCCGAGACAGGGTTCAGATACGCAGTATTTT.

This clonotype was observed at least ten times. V is TRBV10-2 and J is TRBJ2-5; 12 bases align to TRBD2. Germline lookup yields CDR1 WSHSY and CDR2 SAAADI. There are 15 residues in the CDR3. The trim removed 6 bases at V and 5 bases at J, leaving 7 bases unmatched. CDR3 residues: CASSPTSGSGETQYF. In DNA, the CDR3 is TGCGCCAGCAGCCCGACTAGCGGGAGTGGCGAGACCCAGTACTTC.

The V gene is TRBV20-1, the J gene TRBJ2-4; D gene uncertain. With 0 bases removed from V and 10 bases from J, the gap between germline ends came to 7 bases. CDR1 and CDR2 from the germline V gene are DFQATT and SNEGSKA (reference sequence). The CDR3 has 11 amino acids. The CDR3 here is CSARDKVIQYF. Here the CDR3 DNA reads TGCAGTGCTAGAGATAAGGTTATTCAGTACTTC.

This clonotype showed up many times. The chain recombines TRBV9 with TRBJ1-2; 8 positions agree with TRBD1. Germline trimming cut 3 bases from V and 5 bases from J; bases unmatched to any gene: 9. This CDR3 region has 15 residues. Germline CDR1 and CDR2: SGDLS and YYNGEE. The CDR3 protein is CASSARTGFDYGYTF. CDR3 nucleotides: TGTGCCAGCAGCGCCCGGACAGGGTTTGATTATGGCTACACCTTC.

This clonotype showed up just a few times. The V call is TRBV6-1, the J call TRBJ2-1; D gene ambiguous. In germline, CDR1 is MNHNS, CDR2 SASEGT. Trimming took 4 bases from V and 9 from J, leaving 16 bases between them. This CDR3 is 14 amino acids long. The DNA of the CDR3 is TGTGCCAGCAGTGGGGCACCGCGCTGGAGTGAGCAGTTCTTC. This encodes CASSGAPRWSEQFF.

V and J are TRBV25-1 and TRBJ2-4, with 7 positions matching TRBD1. The V gene end was trimmed by 7 bases and the J gene end by 2 bases; junction bases not matched to a gene: 14. Germline-derived CDR1 and CDR2 are MGHDK and SYGVNS. This CDR3 has 17 residues. CDR3 in DNA: TGTGCCAGCACCACCCCGACAGGGTCCGGCCCCAAAAACATTCAGTACTTC. Translating gives CASTTPTGSGPKNIQYF.

This chain connects TRBV27 to TRBJ2-7; 7 nucleotides match TRBD2. The germline gives CDR1 MNHEY, CDR2 SMNVEV (reference sequence). The CDR3 has 15 residues. The junction had 11 bases not matched to a gene; V was cut back by 2 bases and J by 7 bases. This CDR3 is CASSLALTSSREQYF. The CDR3 DNA sequence: TGTGCCAGCAGTTTAGCGCTGACTAGCTCGCGTGAGCAGTACTTC.

J is TRBJ1-5 and V is TRBV15; a weak D match, TRBD1 (5 bases). The CDR3 runs 13 residues. Trimming took off 4 bases at V and 7 bases at J, with 11 bases between the two ends. Per germline, CDR1 LNHNV and CDR2 YYDKDF (reference sequence). CDR3 protein: CATSKIGTQPQHF. The CDR3 region has the DNA TGTGCCACCAGCAAAATAGGGACCCAGCCCCAGCATTTT.

The sample holds many counts of this clonotype. The chain couples TRBV7-9 to TRBJ2-3; either TRBD1 or TRBD2 may fit D (6 bases each). This CDR3 is built from 14 residues. Trimming removed 3 bases from V and 3 bases from J, with 10 bases in between. CDR1 SEHNR and CDR2 FQNEAQ come from the germline V gene (reference sequence). CDR3: CASSFGGRTDTQYF. Here the CDR3 DNA reads TGTGCCAGCAGCTTTGGGGGGCGGACAGATACGCAGTATTTT.

For this clonotype: A read error is possible here, since a much larger clone lies one base away. The chain recombines TRBV7-7 with TRBJ2-2, with a weak D call TRBD1 (7 bases). This CDR3 contains 19 residues. Germline values: CDR1 SSHAT, CDR2 FNYEAQ (reference sequence). For the CDR3, the DNA is TGTGCTAGCAGCAAATTCCCTCAAACAGGGGACTCGAACACCGGGGAGCTGTCTTTT. This sequence encodes CASSKFPQTGDSNTGELSF.

To note about this clonotype: One base away lies a much larger clone, so this may be a sequencing read error. This sequence joins TRBV5-6 and TRBJ2-1; 8 bases align to TRBD2. This CDR3 contains 13 residues. Germline CDR1 is SGHDT and CDR2 is YYEEEE. CDR3 in amino acids: CASSSRLAFEEFF. For the CDR3, the DNA is TGTGCCAGCAGCTCAAGACTAGCGTTTGAGGAGTTCTTC.

This clonotype occurred many times. The chain links TRBV9 to TRBJ2-3, with D hard to call. Trimming removed 0 bases from V and 6 bases from J, with 8 bases in between. The germline CDR1 and CDR2 sequences are SGDLS and YYNGEE. The CDR3 is 13 residues long. CDR3 sequence reads: CASSVGLGDTQYF. As DNA, the CDR3 is TGTGCCAGCAGCGTAGGACTCGGGGATACGCAGTATTTT.

Concerning this clonotype: A much larger clonotype is one base distant, so this may be a read error. This chain connects TRBV12-3 or TRBV12-4 to TRBJ2-1; 9 bases match TRBD1. The CDR3 is 14 residues long. Trimming at V came to 4 bases and at J to 8 bases, leaving 6 bases not matched to a gene. CDR3 residues: CASSSGQGRDEQFF. For the CDR3, the DNA is TGTGCCAGCAGTTCGGGACAGGGTAGGGATGAGCAGTTCTTC.

This clonotype was found a few times. The chain couples TRBV6-1 to TRBJ2-7, with 10 nucleotides matching TRBD1. CDR1 is MNHNS, CDR2 SASEGT, per germline. The CDR3 is made up of 14 amino acids. Trimming at V came to 4 bases and at J to 0 bases, leaving 0 bases not matched to a gene. The CDR3 loop is CASSGDRGSYEQYF. CDR3 in DNA: TGTGCCAGCAGTGGGGACAGGGGCTCCTACGAGCAGTACTTC.

This clonotype was seen more than once but under ten times. CDR3 DNA sequence: TGTGCCAGCAGTTTCAGCGGACGGTACTACGAGCAGTACTTC. This encodes CASSFSGRYYEQYF. The chain carries TRBV12-3 or TRBV12-4 and TRBJ2-7, with D possibly TRBD2 on 5 matching bases. CDR3 size: 14 residues. Trimming shortened V by 3 bases and J by 3 bases, and 12 bases separated the two germline ends.

This clonotype was observed many times. The rearrangement uses TRBV10-3 and TRBJ1-2; 8 nucleotides agree with TRBD1. Germline assignment: CDR1 ENHRY and CDR2 SYGVKD. Trimming took 2 bases from V and 4 from J; bases not matched to a gene: 0. The CDR3 has 13 amino acids. DNA of the CDR3: TGTGCCATCAGTGAGGACAGGGGCTATGGCTACACCTTC. Translating gives CAISEDRGYGYTF.

This clonotype was seen ten or more times. This chain uses TRBV5-6 with TRBJ2-5, with 8 positions matching TRBD2. Unmatched junction bases numbered 7, after V lost 2 bases and J lost 1 base. This CDR3 is built from 16 residues. Looked up from germline, CDR1 is SGHDT and CDR2 is YYEEEE. The CDR3 loop reads CASSFRRSGSQETQYF. The CDR3 coding sequence is TGTGCCAGCAGCTTTCGCCGCAGCGGGAGCCAAGAGACCCAGTACTTC.

J is TRBJ1-6 and V is TRBV20-1, with D unresolved. The CDR3 runs to 14 residues. CDR1 DFQATT and CDR2 SNEGSKA come from the germline V gene (reference sequence). The V end was cut by 3 bases, the J end by 7 bases, with 13 bases between. Written as DNA, the CDR3 is TGCAGTGCTAGGGCCGCAGGTCGGAATTCACCCCTCCACTTT. Protein: CSARAAGRNSPLHF.

In its sample, this clonotype was seen many times. The V gene is TRBV12-3 or TRBV12-4, the J gene TRBJ2-2, with TRBD1 matching over 9 bases. The junction had 9 bases not matched to a gene; V was cut back by 6 bases and J by 1 base. The CDR3 runs to 17 residues. The CDR3 nucleotides are TGTGCCAGCAGGCAACAGGGGGCGAGGGGGAACACCGGGGAGCTGTTTTTT. Its translation: CASRQQGARGNTGELFF.

Comment on this clonotype: A much more abundant neighbour one base away suggests this may be a read error. The chain couples TRBV19 to TRBJ2-2, with D perhaps given as TRBD1 or TRBD2 (5 bases each). The CDR3 is made up of 17 amino acids. Germline V gene lookup returns CDR1 LNHDA and CDR2 SQIVND (reference sequence). With 3 bases removed from V and 2 bases from J, the gap between germline ends came to 16 bases. The CDR3 nucleotides read TGTGCCAGTAGTATGGAGGCCCGAGGGACCAACACCGGGGAGCTGTTTTTT. Protein sequence: CASSMEARGTNTGELFF. The full variable domain, with the rest looked up from reference TRBV19 and TRBJ2-2, is DGGITQSPKYLFRKEGQNVTLSCEQNLNHDAMYWYRQDPGQGLRLIYYSQIVNDFQKGDIAEGYSVSREKKESFPLTVTSAQKNPTAFYLCASSMEARGTNTGELFFGEGSRLTVL.

This clonotype was counted at least ten times. The rearrangement links TRBV12-5 to TRBJ2-2; possibly TRBD1 or TRBD2 for D (6 bases each). CDR3 size: 14 residues. Germline V gene sequence: CDR1 LGHNT, CDR2 FRNRAP. V lost 4 bases and J lost 6, with 12 bases in between. CDR3 residues: CASGYVGGPGELFF. The CDR3 DNA reads TGTGCTAGTGGTTACGTGGGGGGCCCCGGGGAGCTGTTTTTT.

A few counts support this clonotype. The V call is TRBV10-3, the J call TRBJ1-1; no clear D gene. The CDR3 consists of 11 residues. V was trimmed by 11 bases and J by 2 bases, leaving 9 bases between them. The germline gives CDR1 ENHRY, CDR2 SYGVKD. CDR3: CAASSNTEAFF. CDR3 DNA sequence: TGTGCCGCAAGTAGCAACACTGAAGCTTTCTTT.

This clonotype was observed a few times. A much larger clonotype is one base distant, so this may be a read error. This sequence joins TRBV30 and TRBJ1-6; TRBD1 is a possible D gene (5 bases). Germline V CDR1 and CDR2: GTSNPN, SVGIG (reference sequence). The CDR3 has 13 residues. V lost 3 bases to trimming and J lost 9 bases, with 12 bases between them. The CDR3 DNA reads as TGTGCCTGGAGGGACACCCATAGTTCACCCCTCCACTTT. As protein: CAWRDTHSSPLHF.

This clonotype was picked up many times. The genes are TRBV5-4 and TRBJ2-7; D not resolved. CDR3 size: 14 residues. V lost 2 bases and J lost 1, with 10 bases in between. Germline V lookup: CDR1 SGHNT, CDR2 YYREEE (reference sequence). The CDR3 nucleotides are TGTGCCAGCAGCTTCACCAGCGAATCCTACGAGCAGTACTTC. It yields the protein CASSFTSESYEQYF. The variable domain in full, completed from reference TRBV5-4 and TRBJ2-7, reads ETGVTQSPTHLIKTRGQQVTLRCSSQSGHNTVSWYQQALGQGPQFIFQYYREEENGRGNFPPRFSGLQFPNYSSELNVNALELDDSALYLCASSFTSESYEQYFGPGTRLTVT.

This chain connects TRBV2 to TRBJ1-3, with D possibly matching TRBD1 (5 bases). The ends were cut back, 8 bases at V and 4 bases at J, with 12 bases in the middle. From germline, CDR1 is SNHLY and CDR2 FYNNEI. The CDR3 length is 13 residues. CDR3 sequence: CASQGREGNTIYF. CDR3 sequence (DNA): TGTGCCAGCCAGGGCAGGGAAGGAAACACCATATATTTT.

This clonotype was observed at least ten times. The chain combines TRBV12-3 or TRBV12-4 with TRBJ1-6; the match to TRBD1 covers 8 bases. The V gene end was trimmed by 5 bases and the J gene end by 10 bases; junction bases not matched to a gene: 7. The length of the CDR3 is 14 residues. The CDR3 coding sequence is TGTGCCAGCAGTCCAGGGGGCTGGGGGTCACCCCTCCACTTT. It is translated as CASSPGGWGSPLHF.

In regard to this clonotype: A much larger clone sits a single nucleotide away, making a read error possible. The chain uses TRBV19 and TRBJ2-1; 7 nucleotides align to TRBD1. Matching the DNA end better, TRBJ2-7 makes the J call doubtful. Germline V CDR1 and CDR2: LNHDA, SQIVND (reference sequence). This CDR3 region has 17 residues. The CDR3 DNA reads as TGTGCCAGTAGTACCTCATGGGGGCAGGGGGATCGTAATGAGCAGTACTTC. This encodes CASSTSWGQGDRNEQYF.